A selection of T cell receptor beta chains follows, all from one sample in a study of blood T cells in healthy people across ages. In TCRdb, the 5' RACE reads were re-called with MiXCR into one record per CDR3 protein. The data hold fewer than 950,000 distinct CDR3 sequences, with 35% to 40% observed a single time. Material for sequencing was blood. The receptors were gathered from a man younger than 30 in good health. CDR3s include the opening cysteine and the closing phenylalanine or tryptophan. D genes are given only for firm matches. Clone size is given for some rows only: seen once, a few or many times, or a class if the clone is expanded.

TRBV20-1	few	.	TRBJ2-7	TGCAGTGCTAGGCCCCGGGCCAAAACCCACGAGCAGTACTTC	CSARPRAKTHEQYF
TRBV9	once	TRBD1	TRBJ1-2	TGTGCCAGCAGCGGAGGACAGGGCCATGGCTACACCTTC	CASSGGQGHGYTF
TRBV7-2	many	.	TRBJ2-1	TGTGCCAGCAGCTCCCTGGTGAGCTCCTACAATGAGCAGTTCTTC	CASSSLVSSYNEQFF
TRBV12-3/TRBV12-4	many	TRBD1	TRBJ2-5	TGTGCCAGCACCTCGAAGACCCTCGGGACAGGGGGCTACGAGACCCAGTACTTC	CASTSKTLGTGGYETQYF
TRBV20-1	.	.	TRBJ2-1	TGCAGTGACGGATCAGTAGGGATGGGGATTTACAATGAGCAGTTCTTC	CSDGSVGMGIYNEQFF
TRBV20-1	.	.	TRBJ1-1	TGCAGTGCTTCCCGTTCGGGCATGAACACTGAAGCTTTCTTT	CSASRSGMNTEAFF
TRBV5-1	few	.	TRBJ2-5	TGCGCCAGCAGCTTGGTGTACGAGACCCAGTACTTC	CASSLVYETQYF
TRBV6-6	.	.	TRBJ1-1	TGTGCCAGCAGTCATACATGGAAGACTGAAGCTTTCTTT	CASSHTWKTEAFF
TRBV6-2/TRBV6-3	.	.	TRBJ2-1	TGTGCCAGCACGCGGGGGCCCTCCCTAAACAATGAGCAGTTCTTC	CASTRGPSLNNEQFF
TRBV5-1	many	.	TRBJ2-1	TGCGCCAGCAGCTTGGATTCAGACTACAATGAGCAGTTCTTC	CASSLDSDYNEQFF
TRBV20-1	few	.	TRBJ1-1	TGCAGTGCTAGTCAGAGCGCTGAAGCTTTCTTT	CSASQSAEAFF
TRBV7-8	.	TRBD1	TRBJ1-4	TGTGCCAGCAGCTGGACAGGGACTAATGAAAAACTGTTTTTT	CASSWTGTNEKLFF
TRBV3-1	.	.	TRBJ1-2	TGTGCCAGCAGCCAAGTCGGGGATTTAGACTATGGCTACACCTTC	CASSQVGDLDYGYTF
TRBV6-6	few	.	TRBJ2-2	TGTGCCAGCAGTTACCAGAACACCGGGGAGCTGTTTTTT	CASSYQNTGELFF
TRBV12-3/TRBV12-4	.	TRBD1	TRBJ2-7	TGTGCCAGCAGTTTAGCTCGGGACAGTGACAATGAGCAGTACTTC	CASSLARDSDNEQYF
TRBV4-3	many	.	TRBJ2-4	TGCGCCAGCAGCCAAGATTGGGGGGGCCAGCGTTTTGCCAAAAACATTCAGTACTTC	CASSQDWGGQRFAKNIQYF
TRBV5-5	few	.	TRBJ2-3	TGTGCCAGCAGCTCGGGGGCCCCTAGCACAGATACGCAGTATTTT	CASSSGAPSTDTQYF
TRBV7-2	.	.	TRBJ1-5	TGTGCCAGCAGCTTAATGCAGGGCTTGAGTCAGCCCCAGCATTTT	CASSLMQGLSQPQHF
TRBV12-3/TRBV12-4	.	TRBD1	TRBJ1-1	TGTGCCAGCAGCAGCCAGGGACAGCTGAACAGTGAAGCTTTCTTT	CASSSQGQLNSEAFF
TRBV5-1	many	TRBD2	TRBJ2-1	TGCGCCAGCAGCTTGGCTAGCGGGGCATCCCACAATGAGCAGTTCTTC	CASSLASGASHNEQFF
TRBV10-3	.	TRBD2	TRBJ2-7	TGTGCCATCAACGGACTAGCCTACAATGAGCAGTACTTC	CAINGLAYNEQYF
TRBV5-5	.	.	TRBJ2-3	TGTGCCAGCAGCCCCACGGGACGGGGAAACACAGATACGCAGTATTTT	CASSPTGRGNTDTQYF
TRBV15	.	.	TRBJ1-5	TGTGCCACCAGCGCCCCTTCCGCGGGCGGCGGGCAGCCCCAGCATTTT	CATSAPSAGGGQPQHF
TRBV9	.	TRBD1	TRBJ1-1	TGTGCCAGCAGCCCAGAACAGGGGGCGAACACTGAAGCTTTCTTT	CASSPEQGANTEAFF
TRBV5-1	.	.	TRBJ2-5	TGCGCCAGCAGGAGGCAGGGGGGCTTGGAGACCCAGTACTTC	CASRRQGGLETQYF
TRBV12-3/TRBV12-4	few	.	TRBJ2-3	TGTGCCAGCAGTTCGCAGTTTCTCTACACAGATACGCAGTATTTT	CASSSQFLYTDTQYF
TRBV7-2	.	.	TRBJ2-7	TGTGCCAGCAGCTTATCAGGGCTCCCCGAGCAGTACTTC	CASSLSGLPEQYF